This TCR beta chain was identified in a study of shared clonotypes between healthy human individuals. The assay was immunoSEQ multiplex PCR, and TCRdb's table has in-frame clones only and misses some. The sample yields more than 2 million clones, roughly 94% seen once. CD8 cells regarded as naive lacked CD45RO, were positively chosen for CCR7, and omitted terminally differentiated effector memory CD45RA+ cells. The clonotype originates from a man between 18 and 29 years old in good health. Sequenced: naive CD8+ T cells sorted from blood.

Here the CDR3 DNA reads TGTGCCAGCAGCTTAGCTCTAGCGGGGGCCTCCAAAAACATTCAGTACTTC. Translated, it gives CASSLALAGASKNIQYF. The rearrangement uses TRBV7-8 and TRBJ2-4, with 10 bases aligning to TRBD2. Germline CDR1 SGHVS, CDR2 FQNEAQ. The CDR3 extends over 17 amino acids. V shed 0 bases and J 2 bases; nucleotides not matched to a gene: 4.